Below are 6 T cell receptor beta chains sequenced from a single sample in a study of blood T cells in healthy people across ages. The use of a sample-barcoded 5' primer and a J-beta primer mix characterized a second PCR of roughly 7 to 11 cycles. One entry per CDR3 protein, called by TCRdb with MiXCR from the 5' RACE reads. This table holds approximately 730,000 distinct CDR3 sequences, about 42% found once. Sequencing input: blood. All receptors derive from a woman aged 55-70 years in good health.

This sequence joins TRBV29-1 and TRBJ2-5, with 13 bases identical to TRBD2. The J call may be mistaken, given a closer DNA end match to TRBJ2-7. The CDR3 sequence is 17 residues long. Per germline, CDR1 SQVTM and CDR2 ANQGSEA. The CDR3 loop reads CSVATPSELAGGGEQYF. Written as DNA, the CDR3 is TGCAGCGTTGCCACGCCATCCGAACTAGCGGGAGGGGGCGAGCAGTACTTC.

This clonotype occurred many times. The rearrangement joins TRBV28 to TRBJ2-7; 12 bases are shared with TRBD1. CDR1 and CDR2 from the germline V gene are MDHEN and SYDVKM. Trimming cost V 6 bases and J 3 bases; bases outside gene matches: 12. CDR3 length: 17 residues. The CDR3 nucleotides read TGTGCCAGCAGCCCCCGTCCCGGGACAGGGGGCTTCTACGAGCAGTACTTC. Its translation is CASSPRPGTGGFYEQYF.

The gene calls are TRBV5-1 and TRBJ2-7; D unresolved. V lost 7 bases, J lost 0 bases, and 8 bases lay in between. The CDR3 extends over 12 amino acids. CDR1 and CDR2 (germline): SGHRS, YFSETQ. This CDR3 reads CASGEASYEQYF. CDR3 sequence (DNA): TGCGCCAGCGGCGAGGCCTCCTACGAGCAGTACTTC. Supplemented by reference TRBV5-1 and TRBJ2-7, the full variable domain reads KAGVTQTPRYLIKTRGQQVTLSCSPISGHRSVSWYQQTPGQGLQFLFEYFSETQRNKGNFPGRFSGRQFSNSRSEMNVSTLELGDSALYLCASGEASYEQYFGPGTRLTVT.

This clonotype was seen a handful of times. The chain is built from TRBV20-1 and TRBJ2-3; 13 bases match TRBD2. The CDR3 consists of 15 residues. Germline V gene lookup returns CDR1 DFQATT and CDR2 SNEGSKA (reference sequence). With V trimmed by 0 bases and J by 6 bases, 3 bases remained unmatched. The CDR3 DNA sequence: TGCAGTGCTAGAGAGGGGACTAGCGGGACGGATACGCAGTATTTT. Amino acids: CSAREGTSGTDTQYF.

V usage is TRBV25-1 and J usage is TRBJ2-1, with 8 bases that match TRBD1. After removal of 2 bases from V and 8 bases from J, the junction contained 8 bases not matched to a gene. CDR1 is MGHDK and CDR2 is SYGVNS in the germline V gene. The CDR3 spans 15 residues. The CDR3 here is CASSEPDRVQDEQFF. CDR3 in DNA: TGTGCCAGCAGTGAACCGGACAGGGTTCAGGATGAGCAGTTCTTC.

The rearrangement uses TRBV24-1 and TRBJ2-3; D is ambiguous. V shed 9 bases and J shed 5 bases, with 14 bases lying between them. Per germline, CDR1 KGHDR and CDR2 SFDVKD. The CDR3 is 13 residues long. Here the CDR3 reads CATVGFDGDTQYF. CDR3 coding DNA: TGTGCCACCGTAGGTTTTGATGGAGATACGCAGTATTTT.